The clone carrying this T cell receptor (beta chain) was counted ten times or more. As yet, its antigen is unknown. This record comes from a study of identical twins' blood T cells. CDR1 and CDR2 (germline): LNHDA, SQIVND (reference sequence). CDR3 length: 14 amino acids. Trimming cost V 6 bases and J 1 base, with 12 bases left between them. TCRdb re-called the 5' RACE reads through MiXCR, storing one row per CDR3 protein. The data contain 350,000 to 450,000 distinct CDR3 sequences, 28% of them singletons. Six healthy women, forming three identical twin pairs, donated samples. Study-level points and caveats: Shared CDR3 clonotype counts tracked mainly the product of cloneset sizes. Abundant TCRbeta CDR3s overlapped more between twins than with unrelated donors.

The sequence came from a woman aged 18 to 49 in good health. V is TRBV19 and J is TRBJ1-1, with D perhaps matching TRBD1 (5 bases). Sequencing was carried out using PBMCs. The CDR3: CASRQKGQNTEAFF. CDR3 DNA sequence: TGTGCCAGTAGGCAAAAAGGACAGAACACTGAAGCTTTCTTT.